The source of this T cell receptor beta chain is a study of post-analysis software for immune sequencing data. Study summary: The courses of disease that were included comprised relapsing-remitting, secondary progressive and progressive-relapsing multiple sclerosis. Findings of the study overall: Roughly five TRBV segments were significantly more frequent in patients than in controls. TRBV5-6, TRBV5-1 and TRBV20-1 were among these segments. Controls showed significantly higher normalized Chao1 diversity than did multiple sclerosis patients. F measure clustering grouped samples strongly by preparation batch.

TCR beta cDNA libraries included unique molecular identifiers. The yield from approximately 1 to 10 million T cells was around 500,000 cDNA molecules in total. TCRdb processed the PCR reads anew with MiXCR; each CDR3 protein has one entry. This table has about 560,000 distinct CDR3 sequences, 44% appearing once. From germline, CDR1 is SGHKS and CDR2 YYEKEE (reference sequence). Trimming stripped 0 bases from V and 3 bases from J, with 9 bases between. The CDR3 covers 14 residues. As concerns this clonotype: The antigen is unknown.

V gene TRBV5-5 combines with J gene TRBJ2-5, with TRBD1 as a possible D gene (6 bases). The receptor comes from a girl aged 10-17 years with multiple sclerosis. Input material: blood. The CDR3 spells CASSLAGTKETQYF. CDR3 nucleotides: TGTGCCAGCAGCTTGGCCGGGACAAAAGAGACCCAGTACTTC.